This T cell receptor beta chain is drawn from a study of T cells after yellow fever vaccination. TCRdb fed the 5' RACE reads into MiXCR, producing one record per CDR3 protein. The repertoire holds 300,000 to 400,000 distinct CDR3 sequences, roughly 8.7% seen once, with 18% in the top ten. Regarding the study as a whole: CD4 and CD8 compartments shared a small share of clonotypes, likely from convergent recombination.

This clonotype came up many times. The antigen remains undetermined. The clonotype originates from a man aged 18 to 29 who received the YFV17D yellow fever vaccine. The sequenced sample was PBMCs, obtained on the day of the first yellow fever vaccination.

CDR3 DNA sequence: TGTGCCAGCAGCCCTGGGACTAGCTCGGCAACAGATACGCAGTATTTT. Translating it yields CASSPGTSSATDTQYF. This chain connects TRBV7-3 to TRBJ2-3, with TRBD2 matching over 9 bases. The V and J ends lost 5 bases and 3 bases, in that order; junction bases with no gene match: 9. Germline assignment: CDR1 SGHTA and CDR2 FQGTGA. The CDR3 length is 16 residues.